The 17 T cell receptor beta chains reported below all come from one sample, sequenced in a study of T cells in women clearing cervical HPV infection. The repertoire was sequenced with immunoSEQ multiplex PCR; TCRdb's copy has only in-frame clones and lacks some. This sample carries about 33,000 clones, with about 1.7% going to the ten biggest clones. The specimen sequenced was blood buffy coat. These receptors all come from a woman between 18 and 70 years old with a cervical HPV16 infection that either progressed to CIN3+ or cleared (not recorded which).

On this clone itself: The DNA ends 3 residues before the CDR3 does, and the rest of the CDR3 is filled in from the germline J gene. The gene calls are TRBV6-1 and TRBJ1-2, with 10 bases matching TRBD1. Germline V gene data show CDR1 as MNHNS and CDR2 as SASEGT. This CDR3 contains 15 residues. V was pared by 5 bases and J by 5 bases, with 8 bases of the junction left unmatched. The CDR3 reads CASSQVGQGSYGYTF. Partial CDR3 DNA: TGTGCCAGCAGTCAAGTGGGACAGGGGAGTTATGGC.

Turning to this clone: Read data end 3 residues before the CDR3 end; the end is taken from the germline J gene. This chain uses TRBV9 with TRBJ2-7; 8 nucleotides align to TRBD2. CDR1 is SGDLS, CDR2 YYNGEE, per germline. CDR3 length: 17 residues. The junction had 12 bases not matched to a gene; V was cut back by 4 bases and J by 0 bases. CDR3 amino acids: CASSPRPYSGSSYEQYF. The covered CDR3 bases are TGTGCCAGCAGCCCCCGCCCCTACAGCGGGAGCTCCTACGAG.

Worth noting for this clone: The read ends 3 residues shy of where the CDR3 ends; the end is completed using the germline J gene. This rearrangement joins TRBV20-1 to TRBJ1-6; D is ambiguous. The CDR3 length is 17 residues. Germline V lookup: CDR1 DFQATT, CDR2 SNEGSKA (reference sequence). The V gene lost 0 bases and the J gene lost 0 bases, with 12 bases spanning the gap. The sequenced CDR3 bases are TGCAGTGCTAGAGATCCCCAGGTCTTCTCCTATAATTCACCC. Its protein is CSARDPQVFSYNSP. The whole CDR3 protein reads CSARDPQVFSYNSPLHF.

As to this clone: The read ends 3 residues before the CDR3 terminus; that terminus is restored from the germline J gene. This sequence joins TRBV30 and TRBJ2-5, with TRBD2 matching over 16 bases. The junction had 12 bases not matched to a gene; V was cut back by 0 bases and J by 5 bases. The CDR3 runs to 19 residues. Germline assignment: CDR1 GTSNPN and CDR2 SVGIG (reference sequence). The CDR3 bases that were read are TGTGCCTGGAGTGTTGCGTGGGGGACTAGCGGGGGGGGCCAGGAGACC. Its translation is CAWSVAWGTSGGGQET. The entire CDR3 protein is CAWSVAWGTSGGGQETQYF.

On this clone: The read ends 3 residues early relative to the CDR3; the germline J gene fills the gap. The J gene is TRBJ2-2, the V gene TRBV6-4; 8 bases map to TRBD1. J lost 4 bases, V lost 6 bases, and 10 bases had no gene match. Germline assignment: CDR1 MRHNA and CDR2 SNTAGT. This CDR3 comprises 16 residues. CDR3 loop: CASRRDPGGFTGELFF. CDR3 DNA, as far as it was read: TGTGCCAGCAGACGGGATCCAGGGGGCTTCACCGGGGAG.

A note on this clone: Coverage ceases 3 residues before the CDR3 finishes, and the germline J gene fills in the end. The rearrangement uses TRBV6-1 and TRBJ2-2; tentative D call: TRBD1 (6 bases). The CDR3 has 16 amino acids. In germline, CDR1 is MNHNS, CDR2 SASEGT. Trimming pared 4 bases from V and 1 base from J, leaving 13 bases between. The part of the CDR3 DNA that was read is TGTGCCAGCAGTGCGGACAGCATCAAGAACACCGGGGAG. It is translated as CASSADSIKNTGE. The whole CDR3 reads CASSADSIKNTGELFF.

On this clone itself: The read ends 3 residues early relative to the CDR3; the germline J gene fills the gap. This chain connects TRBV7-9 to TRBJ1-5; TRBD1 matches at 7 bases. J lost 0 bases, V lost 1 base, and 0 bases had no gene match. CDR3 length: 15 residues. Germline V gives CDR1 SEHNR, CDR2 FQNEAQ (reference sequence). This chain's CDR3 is CASSLGDSSNQPQHF. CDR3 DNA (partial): TGTGCCAGCAGCTTAGGGGACAGTAGCAATCAGCCC. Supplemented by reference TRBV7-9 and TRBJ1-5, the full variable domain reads DTGVSQNPRHKITKRGQNVTFRCDPISEHNRLYWYRQTLGQGPEFLTYFQNEAQLEKSRLLSDRFSAERPKGSFSTLEIQRTEQGDSAMYLCASSLGDSSNQPQHFGDGTRLSIL.

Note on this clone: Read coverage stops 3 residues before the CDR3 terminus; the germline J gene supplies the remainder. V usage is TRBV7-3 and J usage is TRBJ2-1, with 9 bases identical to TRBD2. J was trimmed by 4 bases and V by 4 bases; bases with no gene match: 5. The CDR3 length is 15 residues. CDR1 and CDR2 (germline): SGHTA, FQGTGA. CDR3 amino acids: CASSSAGGRYNEQFF. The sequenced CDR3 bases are TGTGCCAGCAGCTCCGCGGGGGGGCGGTACAATGAG.

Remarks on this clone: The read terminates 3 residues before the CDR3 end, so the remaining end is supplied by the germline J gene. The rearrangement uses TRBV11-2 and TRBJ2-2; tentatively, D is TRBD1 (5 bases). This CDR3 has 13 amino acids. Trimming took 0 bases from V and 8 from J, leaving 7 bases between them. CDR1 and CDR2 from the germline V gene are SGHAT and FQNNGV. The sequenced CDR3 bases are TGTGCCAGCAGCTTAGAACCAGGGGGGGAG. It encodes CASSLEPGGE. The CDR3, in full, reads CASSLEPGGELFF. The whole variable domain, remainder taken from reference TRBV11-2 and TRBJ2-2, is EAGVAQSPRYKIIEKRQSVAFWCNPISGHATLYWYQQILGQGPKLLIQFQNNGVVDDSQLPKDRFSAERLKGVDSTLKIQPAKLEDSAVYLCASSLEPGGELFFGEGSRLTVL.

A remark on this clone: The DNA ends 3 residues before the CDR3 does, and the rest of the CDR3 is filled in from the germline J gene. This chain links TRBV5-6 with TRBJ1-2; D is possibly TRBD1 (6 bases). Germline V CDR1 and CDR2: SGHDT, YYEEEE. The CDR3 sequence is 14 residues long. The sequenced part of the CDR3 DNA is TGTGCCAGCAGCTTGGAATTTTGGACAGATACC. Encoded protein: CASSLEFWTDT. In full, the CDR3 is CASSLEFWTDTYTF.

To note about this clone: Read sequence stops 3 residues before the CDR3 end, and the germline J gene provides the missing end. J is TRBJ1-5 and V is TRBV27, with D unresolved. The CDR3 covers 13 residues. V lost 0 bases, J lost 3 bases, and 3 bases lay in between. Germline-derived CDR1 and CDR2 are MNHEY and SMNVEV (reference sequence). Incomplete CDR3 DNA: TGTGCCAGCAGTTTATCCCACAATCAGCCC. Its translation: CASSLSHNQP. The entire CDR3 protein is CASSLSHNQPQHF.

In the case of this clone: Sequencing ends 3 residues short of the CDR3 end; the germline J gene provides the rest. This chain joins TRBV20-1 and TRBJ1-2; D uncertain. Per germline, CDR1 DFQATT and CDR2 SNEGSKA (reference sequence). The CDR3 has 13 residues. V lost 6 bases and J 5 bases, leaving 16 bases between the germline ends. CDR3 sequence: CSAPRGSRYGYTF. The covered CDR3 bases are TGCAGTGCCCCCCGCGGCAGCCGATATGGC.

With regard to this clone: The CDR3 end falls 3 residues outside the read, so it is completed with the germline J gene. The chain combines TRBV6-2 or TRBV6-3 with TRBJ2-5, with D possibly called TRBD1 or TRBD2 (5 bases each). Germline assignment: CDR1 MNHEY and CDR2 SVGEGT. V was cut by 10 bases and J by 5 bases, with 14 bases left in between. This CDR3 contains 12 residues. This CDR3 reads CATQRGVETQYF. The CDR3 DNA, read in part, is TGTGCCACCCAACGAGGGGTTGAGACC.

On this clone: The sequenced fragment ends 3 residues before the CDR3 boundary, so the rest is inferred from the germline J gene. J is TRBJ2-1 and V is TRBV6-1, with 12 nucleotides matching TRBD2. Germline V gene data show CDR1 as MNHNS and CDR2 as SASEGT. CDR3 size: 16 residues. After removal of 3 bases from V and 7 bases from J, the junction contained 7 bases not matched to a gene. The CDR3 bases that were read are TGTGCCAGCAGTGATGCTAGCGGGGGGGCCACGAATGAG. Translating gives CASSDASGGATNE. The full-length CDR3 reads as CASSDASGGATNEQFF.

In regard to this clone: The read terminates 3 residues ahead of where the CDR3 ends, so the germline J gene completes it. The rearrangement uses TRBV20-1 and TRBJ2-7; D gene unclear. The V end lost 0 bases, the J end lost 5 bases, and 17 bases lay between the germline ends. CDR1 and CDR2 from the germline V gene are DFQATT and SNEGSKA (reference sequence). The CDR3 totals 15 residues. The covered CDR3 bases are TGCAGTGCTAGAGATAAGGGCACGATATGGGACGAG. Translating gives CSARDKGTIWDE. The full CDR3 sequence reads CSARDKGTIWDEQYF.

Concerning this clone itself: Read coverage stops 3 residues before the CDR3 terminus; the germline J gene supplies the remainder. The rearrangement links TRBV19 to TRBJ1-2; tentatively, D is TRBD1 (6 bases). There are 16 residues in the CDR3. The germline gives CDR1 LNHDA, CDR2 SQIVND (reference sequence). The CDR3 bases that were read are TGTGCCAGTAGTCGACGACAGGCCACCGAGGGTTTCGGC. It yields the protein CASSRRQATEGFG. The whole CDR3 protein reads CASSRRQATEGFGYTF. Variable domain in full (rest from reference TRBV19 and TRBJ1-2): DGGITQSPKYLFRKEGQNVTLSCEQNLNHDAMYWYRQDPGQGLRLIYYSQIVNDFQKGDIAEGYSVSREKKESFPLTVTSAQKNPTAFYLCASSRRQATEGFGYTFGSGTRLTVV.

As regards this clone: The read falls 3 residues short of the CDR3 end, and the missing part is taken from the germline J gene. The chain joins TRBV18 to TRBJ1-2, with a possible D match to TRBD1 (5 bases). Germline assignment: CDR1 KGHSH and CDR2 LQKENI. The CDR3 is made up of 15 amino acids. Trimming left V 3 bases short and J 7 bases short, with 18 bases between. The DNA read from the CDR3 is TGTGCCAGCTCACCTTGGACACAGGACCCTGGTGGC. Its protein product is CASSPWTQDPGG. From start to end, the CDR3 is CASSPWTQDPGGYTF. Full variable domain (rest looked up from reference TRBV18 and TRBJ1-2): NAGVMQNPRHLVRRRGQEARLRCSPMKGHSHVYWYRQLPEEGLKFMVYLQKENIIDESGMPKERFSAEFPKEGPSILRIQQVVRGDSAAYFCASSPWTQDPGGYTFGSGTRLTVV.